A selection of T cell receptor beta chains follows, all from one sample in a study of blood T cell repertoires in COVID-19. Repertoires were generated with immunoSEQ multiplex PCR, while TCRdb's copy carries only in-frame clones and drops some. This table has a few hundred thousand clones, approximately 90% appearing once. The material sequenced was peripheral blood. The receptor set was obtained from a woman between 55 and 75 years old with COVID-19, enrolled during active disease. CDR3s include the opening cysteine and the closing phenylalanine or tryptophan. A D gene is named only where the DNA matches it firmly. Some rows have no size entry. The others give once, few or many, or a class for an expanded clone.

CDR3aa | CDR3nt | d_gene | v_gene | abundance | j_gene
CASSINSGGRNQPQHF | TGTGCCAGTAGTATTAACTCGGGGGGACGCAATCAGCCCCAGCATTTT | . | TRBV19 | . | TRBJ1-5
CAWTPAGLAVVGELFF | TGTGCCTGGACTCCAGCGGGACTAGCGGTTGTTGGGGAGCTGTTTTTT | TRBD2 | TRBV30 | . | TRBJ2-2
CASSRERRLLTEAFF | TGCGCCAGCAGCCGGGAGAGGCGCTTATTGACTGAAGCTTTCTTT | . | TRBV4-1 | . | TRBJ1-1
CASSRDGGVGYTF | TGTGCCAGCTCACGAGATGGAGGGGTGGGCTACACCTTC | . | TRBV18 | . | TRBJ1-2
CASSSWGGQPQHF | TGTGCCAGCTCATCCTGGGGGGGGCAGCCCCAGCATTTT | . | TRBV18 | once | TRBJ1-5
CASSQAPGWGEGEKLFF | TGCGCCAGCAGCCAAGCTCCGGGGTGGGGAGAGGGTGAAAAACTGTTTTTT | . | TRBV4-1 | . | TRBJ1-4
CASSEGQGIRKLFF | TGTGCCAGCAGTGAGGGACAGGGGATTCGAAAACTGTTTTTT | TRBD1 | TRBV2 | . | TRBJ1-4
CASSYPGVVNTEAFF | TGTGCCAGCAGTTATCCAGGGGTCGTGAACACTGAAGCTTTCTTT | . | TRBV28 | . | TRBJ1-1
CASSPTGGNQPQHF | TGTGCCAGCTCACCTACGGGGGGCAATCAGCCCCAGCATTTT | . | TRBV18 | . | TRBJ1-5
CASSLIPSGNNEQFF | TGTGCCAGCAGCTTAATTCCTAGCGGGAACAATGAGCAGTTCTTC | TRBD2 | TRBV11-2 | . | TRBJ2-1
CASSSSGGANNEQFF | TGTGCCAGCAGCTCGAGCGGGGGGGCAAACAATGAGCAGTTCTTC | TRBD2 | TRBV7-3 | . | TRBJ2-1
CAWSKGRAYGYTF | TGTGCCTGGAGTAAAGGCAGGGCCTATGGCTACACCTTC | . | TRBV30 | few | TRBJ1-2
CASSLWTVYGYTF | TGTGCCAGCAGCTTGTGGACAGTCTATGGCTACACCTTC | . | TRBV5-8 | once | TRBJ1-2
CASSRRGTENEKLFF | TGTGCCAGCAGCCGTCGAGGGACAGAGAATGAAAAACTGTTTTTT | TRBD1 | TRBV11-2 | . | TRBJ1-4
CASSQRDTTYGYTF | TGTGCCAGCAGCCAAAGGGACACCACTTATGGCTACACCTTC | . | TRBV14 | . | TRBJ1-2
CASTLRGGGYTF | TGTGCCAGCACCCTCCGGGGAGGAGGCTACACCTTC | . | TRBV28 | . | TRBJ1-2
CATSDPVEGQPQHF | TGTGCCACCAGTGATCCGGTGGAGGGGCAACCCCAGCATTTT | . | TRBV24-1 | . | TRBJ1-5
CASSLETAGGLDTQYF | TGTGCCAGCAGCTTAGAGACTGCGGGGGGCTTAGATACGCAGTATTTT | TRBD2 | TRBV7-2 | . | TRBJ2-3
CASSLSSSGAQETQYF | TGTGCCAGCAGCTTATCTAGTAGCGGGGCCCAAGAGACCCAGTACTTC | TRBD2 | TRBV11-2 | . | TRBJ2-5
CASSFPGAYGYTF | TGTGCCAGCAGTTTCCCCGGTGCCTATGGCTACACCTTC | . | TRBV28 | . | TRBJ1-2
CASSWRTGRGEKLFF | TGCGCCAGCAGCTGGCGGACAGGCCGCGGTGAAAAACTGTTTTTT | TRBD1 | TRBV5-1 | . | TRBJ1-4
CASSLDQGGETQYF | TGCGCCAGCAGCTTGGACCAGGGGGGAGAGACCCAGTACTTC | . | TRBV5-1 | . | TRBJ2-5
CASSLEGNSYNEQFF | TGCGCCAGCAGCTTGGAGGGGAACTCCTACAATGAGCAGTTCTTC | . | TRBV5-1 | . | TRBJ2-1
CASSLGTGGLHF | TGTGCCAGCTCACTCGGGACAGGGGGACTCCACTTT | TRBD1 | TRBV18 | . | TRBJ1-6
CASSYSWDTYEQYF | TGTGCCAGCAGTTACTCCTGGGACACCTACGAGCAGTACTTC | . | TRBV6-6 | . | TRBJ2-7
CASSRGTTNEKLFF | TGTGCCAGCAGTCGAGGGACAACTAATGAAAAACTGTTTTTT | . | TRBV6-5 | . | TRBJ1-4
CASSPYTGYTEAFF | TGTGCCAGCTCACCTTATACAGGGTACACTGAAGCTTTCTTT | . | TRBV18 | once | TRBJ1-1
CASSTAQLRAYEQYF | TGTGCCAGCAGCACCGCACAACTTCGGGCCTACGAGCAGTACTTC | . | TRBV11-2 | . | TRBJ2-7
CASSSRLAGSYNEQFF | TGTGCCAGCAGTTCCAGACTAGCGGGGTCCTACAATGAGCAGTTCTTC | TRBD2 | TRBV6-5 | . | TRBJ2-1
CASKSRGPGGSNTEAFF | TGCGCCAGCAAAAGTCGGGGTCCCGGAGGTTCCAACACTGAAGCTTTCTTT | . | TRBV5-1 | few | TRBJ1-1
CASRDRTPGGYTF | TGTGCCAGCAGAGACAGGACCCCTGGAGGCTACACCTTC | . | TRBV28 | . | TRBJ1-2
CALGGDRHTEAFF | TGTGCGCTTGGAGGAGATCGTCACACTGAAGCTTTCTTT | . | TRBV30 | . | TRBJ1-1
CASSLTPLWGGTEAFF | TGTGCCAGCAGCTTAACCCCCCTCTGGGGGGGCACTGAAGCTTTCTTT | . | TRBV7-6 | . | TRBJ1-1
CASSYGLKFGANVLTF | TGTGCCAGCAGTTACGGGCTCAAATTTGGGGCCAACGTCCTGACTTTC | . | TRBV6-2/TRBV6-3 | . | TRBJ2-6
CASSLSAGLDLNTEAFF | TGTGCCAGCAGTTTAAGTGCGGGGTTGGACCTGAACACTGAAGCTTTCTTT | . | TRBV28 | . | TRBJ1-1
CASSKSPAAGRADTQYF | TGTGCCAGCAGCAAATCCCCCGCGGCAGGGCGAGCAGATACGCAGTATTTT | . | TRBV7-3 | . | TRBJ2-3
CASSHGLAGTDTQYF | TGTGCCAGCAGCCACGGACTAGCGGGGACAGATACGCAGTATTTT | TRBD2 | TRBV5-4 | . | TRBJ2-3
CASSRTGVIQPQHF | TGTGCCAGCAGTAGGACAGGGGTGATACAGCCCCAGCATTTT | TRBD1 | TRBV7-8 | . | TRBJ1-5
CASSRQGGLAFF | TGTGCCAGCAGTCGACAGGGGGGATTGGCTTTCTTT | TRBD1 | TRBV6-5 | . | TRBJ1-1
CASSARFSGANVLTF | TGTGCCAGCAGCGCCAGATTCTCTGGGGCCAACGTCCTGACTTTC | . | TRBV9 | . | TRBJ2-6
CASRVEPPEAFF | TGTGCCAGCAGAGTAGAACCGCCCGAAGCTTTCTTT | . | TRBV6-6 | . | TRBJ1-1
CAWDTGVNTEAFF | TGTGCCTGGGACACAGGGGTAAACACTGAAGCTTTCTTT | TRBD1 | TRBV30 | . | TRBJ1-1
CASSGGPYGYTF | TGTGCCAGCTCCGGGGGGCCCTATGGCTACACCTTC | . | TRBV2 | . | TRBJ1-2
CASGGFGGEEYGYTF | TGTGCCAGCGGGGGATTTGGGGGCGAGGAATATGGCTACACCTTC | . | TRBV28 | few | TRBJ1-2
CASSYSTVEGTEAFF | TGTGCCAGCAGTTACTCCACAGTCGAGGGAACTGAAGCTTTCTTT | . | TRBV6-6 | . | TRBJ1-1
CASRASGNTEAFF | TGTGCCAGCAGAGCCTCTGGGAACACTGAAGCTTTCTTT | . | TRBV4-2 | . | TRBJ1-1
CASSLGRSFPQHF | TGTGCCAGCAGTTTAGGGAGGTCTTTTCCCCAGCATTTT | . | TRBV28 | . | TRBJ1-5
CASILLSQGKVIGAEAFF | TGTGCCAGCATTTTATTGTCACAGGGTAAAGTAATAGGGGCTGAAGCTTTCTTT | . | TRBV2 | . | TRBJ1-1
CASSQPTGGFADTQYF | TGCGCCAGCAGCCAGCCGACAGGGGGATTCGCAGATACGCAGTATTTT | TRBD1 | TRBV4-1 | . | TRBJ2-3
CASSSYRGTEAFF | TGTGCCAGCAGCTCTTACAGGGGCACTGAAGCTTTCTTT | TRBD1 | TRBV7-3 | . | TRBJ1-1
CASRREEELNTEAFF | TGCGCCAGCAGGCGCGAGGAGGAGTTGAACACTGAAGCTTTCTTT | . | TRBV4-1 | . | TRBJ1-1
CATSEPSGVEAFF | TGTGCCACCAGTGAACCCTCCGGTGTCGAAGCTTTCTTT | . | TRBV24-1 | . | TRBJ1-1
CASSDSRGTRQPQHF | TGTGCCAGCAGTGACTCCCGGGGAACTCGGCAGCCCCAGCATTTT | . | TRBV6-4 | . | TRBJ1-5
CASSQTISANTEAFF | TGTGCCAGCAGCCAAACTATCTCAGCGAACACTGAAGCTTTCTTT | . | TRBV3-1/TRBV3-2 | . | TRBJ1-1